One and the same sample provided the 21 T cell receptor beta chains below, sequenced in a study of regulatory T cells in long-lasting Graves disease (dated by TCRdb to about 2021). The intended sense of this specimen's time point label: persistent/refractory GD, antithyroid drugs over 5 years with positive TRAb. For both TCR sequencing and RNA sequencing, RNA was extracted from PBMCs in TRIzol. Receptors were amplified or captured by multiplex PCR. Sequencer: Illumina HiSeq 4000. TCR beta libraries were built with iRepertoire HTBI primers and Arm-PCR amplification of CDR3 regions. The public sequencing data were trimmed at Q25 with fastp and processed into clonotypes with MiXCR by TCRdb, which kept only in-frame beta chains. Rows merge per CDR3 protein into single entries with the most common DNA and genes. This sample holds a few hundred thousand distinct CDR3 sequences; 20% to 25% were observed only once. The ten most abundant clones make up around 12% of the sample.

The sequencing used peripheral blood mononuclear cells (PBMCs), collected when the disease was refractory, from a patient treated with antithyroid drugs. All receptors derive from a female donor with Graves disease.

The chain links TRBV20-1 to TRBJ2-5; 11 bases line up with TRBD2. After removal of 0 bases from V and 2 bases from J, the junction contained 11 bases not matched to a gene. The CDR3 extends over 18 amino acids. Germline CDR1 reads DFQATT; CDR2 reads SNEGSKA (reference sequence). This CDR3 reads CSARDVLAGAYEQETQYF. The CDR3 region has the DNA TGCAGTGCTAGAGATGTACTAGCGGGAGCCTACGAACAAGAGACCCAGTACTTC.

This chain links TRBV4-1 with TRBJ1-1; no clear D gene. Looked up from germline, CDR1 is MGHRA and CDR2 is YSYEKL. V lost 4 bases and J 7 bases, leaving 16 bases between the germline ends. The CDR3 extends over 14 amino acids. The CDR3 protein is CASSPLRVEVEAFF. CDR3 DNA sequence: TGCGCCAGCAGCCCCCTTCGGGTCGAGGTTGAAGCTTTCTTT.

This rearrangement joins TRBV9 to TRBJ2-7, with D tentatively TRBD1 or TRBD2 (6 bases each). This CDR3 contains 15 residues. Trimming left V 4 bases short and J 3 bases short, with 17 bases between. Per the germline V gene, CDR1 is SGDLS and CDR2 is YYNGEE. The CDR3 DNA is TGTGCCAGCAGCCCGTCTAAGGGGGAGGTCTACGAGCAGTACTTC. As protein: CASSPSKGEVYEQYF.

This clonotype occurred a few times. J is TRBJ1-6 and V is TRBV7-2; D unresolved. Germline V gene lookup returns CDR1 SGHTA and CDR2 FQGNSA. Trimming pared 1 base from V and 7 bases from J, leaving 5 bases between. The CDR3 has 13 amino acids. The CDR3 loop reads CASSLDRNSPLHF. The CDR3 DNA sequence: TGTGCCAGCAGCTTAGATCGGAATTCACCCCTCCACTTT.

Only a few counts were recorded for this clonotype. The rearrangement links TRBV20-1 to TRBJ2-5; no reliable D call. CDR3 length: 11 amino acids. Trimming stripped 6 bases from V and 1 base from J, with 6 bases between. Germline V gene data show CDR1 as DFQATT and CDR2 as SNEGSKA (reference sequence). In DNA form, the CDR3 reads TGCAGTGCAGGATTCCAAGAGACCCAGTACTTC. It encodes CSAGFQETQYF.

For this clonotype: This may stem from a read error, because a much larger clone lies one nucleotide away. CDR3 protein: CASSLGTSRDYEQYF. Here the CDR3 DNA reads TGTGCCAGCAGCCTCGGGACTAGTCGCGACTACGAGCAGTACTTC. The chain links TRBV7-2 to TRBJ2-7, with 8 bases identical to TRBD2. After removal of 5 bases from V and 3 bases from J, the junction contained 9 bases not matched to a gene. The CDR3 has 15 amino acids. Germline CDR1 SGHTA, CDR2 FQGNSA.

The sample holds one count of this clonotype. The J gene is TRBJ2-2, the V gene TRBV3-1, with D tentatively TRBD1 (6 bases). The CDR3 is 16 amino acids. CDR1 is LGHDT, CDR2 YNNKEL, per germline (reference sequence). The germline V and J ends were trimmed by 3 bases and 3 bases, with 14 bases remaining between them. The CDR3 sequence is CASSHLLGADTGELFF. CDR3 nucleotides: TGTGCCAGCAGCCATTTGTTGGGGGCCGACACCGGGGAGCTGTTTTTT. The full variable domain, in which reference TRBV3-1 and TRBJ2-2 provide the parts outside the CDR3, is DTAVSQTPKYLVTQMGNDKSIKCEQNLGHDTMYWYKQDSKKFLKIMFSYNNKELIINETVPNRFSPKSPDKAHLNLHINSLELGDSAVYFCASSHLLGADTGELFFGEGSRLTVL.

The rearrangement uses TRBV3-1 and TRBJ2-4; a possible D gene is TRBD2 (6 bases). Trimming pared 1 base from V and 6 bases from J, leaving 16 bases between. This CDR3 has 16 residues. The germline V gene encodes CDR1 LGHDT and CDR2 YNNKEL (reference sequence). The CDR3 region has the DNA TGTGCCAGCAGCCAAGGGGCTAGCGAGGGGAGAAACATTCAGTACTTC. The encoded protein is CASSQGASEGRNIQYF.

The J gene is TRBJ1-5, the V gene TRBV4-3, with a tentative D call TRBD1 (5 bases). This CDR3 spans 15 amino acids. CDR1 LGHNA and CDR2 YSLEER come from the germline V gene. V shed 0 bases and J shed 6 bases, with 12 bases lying between them. CDR3 amino acids: CASSQDRAQGQPQHF. Written as DNA, the CDR3 is TGCGCCAGCAGCCAAGACAGGGCCCAAGGTCAGCCCCAGCATTTT.

The rearrangement joins TRBV28 to TRBJ2-1; tentative D call: TRBD1 (5 bases). CDR3 length equals 16 residues. In germline, CDR1 is MDHEN, CDR2 SYDVKM. V was cut by 3 bases and J by 5 bases, with 17 bases left in between. The CDR3 region is CASSLSRTQNNNEQFF. The DNA of the CDR3 is TGTGCCAGCAGTTTGTCCCGGACACAGAACAACAATGAGCAGTTCTTC.

The chain couples TRBV5-1 to TRBJ1-2; D is unresolved. Germline CDR1 SGHRS, CDR2 YFSETQ. V lost 3 bases and J 4 bases, leaving 13 bases between the germline ends. The CDR3 is 14 residues long. The CDR3 loop is CASSSRRGGYGYTF. As DNA, the CDR3 is TGCGCCAGCAGCTCGAGACGGGGTGGCTATGGCTACACCTTC.

This clonotype was detected many times. The chain employs TRBV5-5 and TRBJ2-2, with a tentative D call TRBD1 (5 bases). V was shortened by 4 bases and J by 1 base, with 14 bases between the two germline ends. The CDR3 is 16 amino acids. Germline V lookup: CDR1 SGHKS, CDR2 YYEKEE (reference sequence). DNA for the CDR3: TGTGCCAGCAGCCATAGCCATGGACAGAACACCGGGGAGCTGTTTTTT. As protein: CASSHSHGQNTGELFF. Looking up the rest from reference TRBV5-5 and TRBJ2-2 gives the full variable domain: DAGVTQSPTHLIKTRGQQVTLRCSPISGHKSVSWYQQVLGQGPQFIFQYYEKEERGRGNFPDRFSARQFPNYSSELNVNALLLGDSALYLCASSHSHGQNTGELFFGEGSRLTVL.

As to this clonotype: A much larger clone lies a single base off, so this may be a read error. The gene calls are TRBV2 and TRBJ1-5; D gene ambiguous. There are 15 residues in the CDR3. Germline V gene data show CDR1 as SNHLY and CDR2 as FYNNEI. Trimming removed 3 bases from V and 2 bases from J, with 11 bases in between. The CDR3 coding sequence is TGTGCCAGCAGTGACTCGGGTACGGGCAATCAGCCCCAGCATTTT. This sequence encodes CASSDSGTGNQPQHF.

This clonotype was counted between two and nine times. The J gene is TRBJ1-2, the V gene TRBV19; 10 positions agree with TRBD1. After removal of 3 bases from V and 8 bases from J, the junction contained 12 bases not matched to a gene. CDR1 is LNHDA, CDR2 SQIVND, per germline (reference sequence). The CDR3 covers 16 residues. CDR3 coding DNA: TGTGCCAGTAGTATGGACAGTCGAGGACAGGGGGACGGCTACACCTTC. Translation gives CASSMDSRGQGDGYTF.

This clonotype has more than one count but fewer than ten. The DNA for the CDR3 is TGTGCCAGCAGCTTGATGGGGGCTGAAGCTTTCTTT. Amino acid sequence: CASSLMGAEAFF. The chain is built from TRBV7-9 and TRBJ1-1, with a possible D match to TRBD1 (5 bases). V shed 3 bases and J shed 6 bases, with 8 bases lying between them. The germline gives CDR1 SEHNR, CDR2 FQNEAQ (reference sequence). This CDR3 is built from 12 residues. Complete variable domain (other parts from reference TRBV7-9 and TRBJ1-1): DTGVSQNPRHKITKRGQNVTFRCDPISEHNRLYWYRQTLGQGPEFLTYFQNEAQLEKSRLLSDRFSAERPKGSFSTLEIQRTEQGDSAMYLCASSLMGAEAFFGQGTRLTVV.

This clonotype was counted only a few times. The chain is built from TRBV3-1 and TRBJ1-2; a weak D match, TRBD1 (5 bases). Germline V gene data show CDR1 as LGHDT and CDR2 as YNNKEL (reference sequence). This CDR3 is 12 amino acids long. V lost 5 bases and J lost 7, with 11 bases in between. The CDR3 is CASSKGYFGYTF. DNA for the CDR3: TGTGCCAGCAGCAAGGGGTACTTTGGCTACACCTTC.

The gene calls are TRBV6-5 and TRBJ2-7, with D possibly being TRBD1 (6 bases). The CDR3 contains 14 residues. V was pared by 0 bases and J by 2 bases, with 8 bases between. Germline V gene sequence: CDR1 MNHEY, CDR2 SVGAGI. This CDR3 reads CASSYSRTAYEQYF. In DNA form, the CDR3 reads TGTGCCAGCAGTTACTCAAGGACAGCCTACGAGCAGTACTTC.

A few counts support this clonotype. J is TRBJ1-1 and V is TRBV7-3, with 7 bases identical to TRBD1. Germline V gene data show CDR1 as SGHTA and CDR2 as FQGTGA. The CDR3 runs to 13 residues. Trimming cost V 5 bases and J 5 bases; bases outside gene matches: 5. The CDR3 nucleotides are TGTGCCAGCAGCAAAGACAGGGATACTGAAGCTTTCTTT. Encoded protein: CASSKDRDTEAFF.

Many counts were recorded for this clonotype. CDR3 nucleotide sequence: TGCAGTGCTAGAGATACCCTCTCGGTTCGCGGCACTGAAGCTTTCTTT. Protein: CSARDTLSVRGTEAFF. V is TRBV20-1 and J is TRBJ1-1; the D is unclear. CDR1 is DFQATT, CDR2 SNEGSKA, per germline (reference sequence). This CDR3 comprises 16 residues. Trimming stripped 0 bases from V and 4 bases from J, with 18 bases between.

In this sample, this clonotype turned up many times. The rearrangement joins TRBV2 to TRBJ2-6, with 7 bases fitting TRBD1. The CDR3 totals 15 residues. Germline CDR1 SNHLY, CDR2 FYNNEI. J gave up 0 bases and V 9 bases, and 5 bases lay outside the gene matches. This CDR3 is CARRNRGSGANVLTF. The CDR3, as DNA: TGTGCCAGGCGGAACAGGGGCTCTGGGGCCAACGTCCTGACTTTC.

This clonotype was recorded at least ten times. Here the CDR3 reads CASSSIYSGNTIYF. The DNA for the CDR3 is TGTGCCAGCAGCTCCATATACTCTGGAAACACCATATATTTT. The chain employs TRBV5-5 and TRBJ1-3; D not certain. Trimming took off 3 bases at V and 0 bases at J, with 7 bases between the two ends. Germline assignment: CDR1 SGHKS and CDR2 YYEKEE (reference sequence). The CDR3 totals 14 residues.